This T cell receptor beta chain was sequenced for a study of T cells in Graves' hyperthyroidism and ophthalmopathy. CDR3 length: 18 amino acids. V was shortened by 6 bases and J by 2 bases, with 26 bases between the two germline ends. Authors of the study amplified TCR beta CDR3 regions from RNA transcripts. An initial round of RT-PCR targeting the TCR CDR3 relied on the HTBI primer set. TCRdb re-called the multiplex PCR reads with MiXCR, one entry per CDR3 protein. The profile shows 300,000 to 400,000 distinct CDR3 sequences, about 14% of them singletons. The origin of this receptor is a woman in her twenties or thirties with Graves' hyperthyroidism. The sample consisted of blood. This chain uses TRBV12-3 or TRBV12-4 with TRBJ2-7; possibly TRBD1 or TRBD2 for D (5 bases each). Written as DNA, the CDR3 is TGTGCCAGCAGCCCTCAGTTTTGGGACCGGACACTTCCCTACGAGCAGTACTTC. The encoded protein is CASSPQFWDRTLPYEQYF.